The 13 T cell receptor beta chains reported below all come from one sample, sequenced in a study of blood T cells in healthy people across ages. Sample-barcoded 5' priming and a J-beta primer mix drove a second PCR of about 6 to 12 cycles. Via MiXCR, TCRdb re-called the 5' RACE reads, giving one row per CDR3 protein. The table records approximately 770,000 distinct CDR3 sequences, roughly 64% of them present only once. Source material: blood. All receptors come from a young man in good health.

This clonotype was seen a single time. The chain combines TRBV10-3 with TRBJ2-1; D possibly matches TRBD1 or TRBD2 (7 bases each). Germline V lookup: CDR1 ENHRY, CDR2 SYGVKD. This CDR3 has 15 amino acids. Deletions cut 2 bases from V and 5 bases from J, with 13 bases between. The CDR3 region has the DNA TGTGCCATCAGTGAGCACCCAGGGGGGGACAATGAGCAGTTCTTC. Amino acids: CAISEHPGGDNEQFF.

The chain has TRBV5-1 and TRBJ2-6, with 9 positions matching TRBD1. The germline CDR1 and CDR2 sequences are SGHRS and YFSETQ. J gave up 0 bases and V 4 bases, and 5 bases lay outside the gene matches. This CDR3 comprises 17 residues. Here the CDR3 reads CASSVDRGDSGANVLTF. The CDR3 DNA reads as TGCGCCAGCAGCGTCGACAGGGGGGACTCTGGGGCCAACGTCCTGACTTTC. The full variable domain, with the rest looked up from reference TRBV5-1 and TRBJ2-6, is KAGVTQTPRYLIKTRGQQVTLSCSPISGHRSVSWYQQTPGQGLQFLFEYFSETQRNKGNFPGRFSGRQFSNSRSEMNVSTLELGDSALYLCASSVDRGDSGANVLTFGAGSRLTVL.

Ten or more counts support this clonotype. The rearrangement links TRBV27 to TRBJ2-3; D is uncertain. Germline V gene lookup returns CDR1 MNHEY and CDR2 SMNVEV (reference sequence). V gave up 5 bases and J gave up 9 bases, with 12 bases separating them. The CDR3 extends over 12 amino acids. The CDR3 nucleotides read TGTGCCAGCAGTCGGCCTGGCAAAACGCAGTATTTT. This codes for CASSRPGKTQYF.

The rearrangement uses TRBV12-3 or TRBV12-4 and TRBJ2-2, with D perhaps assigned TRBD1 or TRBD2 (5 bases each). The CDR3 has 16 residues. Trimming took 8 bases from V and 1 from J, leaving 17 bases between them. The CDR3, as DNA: TGTGCCAGCCTACTAAATTTGGGGGTGAACACCGGGGAGCTGTTTTTT. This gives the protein CASLLNLGVNTGELFF.

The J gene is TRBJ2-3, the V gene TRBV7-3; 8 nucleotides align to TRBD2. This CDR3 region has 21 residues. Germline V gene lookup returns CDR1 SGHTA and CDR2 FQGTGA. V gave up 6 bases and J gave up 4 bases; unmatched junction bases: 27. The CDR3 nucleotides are TGTGCCAGCAGACTCGCAATAGCTGGGGGGATTCTAGCGGGCGATCCAGATACGCAGTATTTT. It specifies CASRLAIAGGILAGDPDTQYF.

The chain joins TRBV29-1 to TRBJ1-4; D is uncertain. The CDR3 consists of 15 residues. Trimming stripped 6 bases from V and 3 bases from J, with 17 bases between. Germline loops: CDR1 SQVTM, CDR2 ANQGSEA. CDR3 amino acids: CSVEFWGLANEKLFF. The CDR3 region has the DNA TGCAGCGTAGAATTCTGGGGTTTGGCTAATGAAAAACTGTTTTTT. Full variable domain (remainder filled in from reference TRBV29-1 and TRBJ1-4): SAVISQKPSRDICQRGTSLTIQCQVDSQVTMMFWYRQQPGQSLTLIATANQGSEATYESGFVIDKFPISRPNLTFSTLTVSNMSPEDSSIYLCSVEFWGLANEKLFFGSGTQLSVL.

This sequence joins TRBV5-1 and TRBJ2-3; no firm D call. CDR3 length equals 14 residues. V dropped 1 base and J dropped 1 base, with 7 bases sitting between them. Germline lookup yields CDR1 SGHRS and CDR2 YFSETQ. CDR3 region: CASSLWAGTDTQYF. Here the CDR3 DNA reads TGCGCCAGCAGCTTGTGGGCTGGCACAGATACGCAGTATTTT.

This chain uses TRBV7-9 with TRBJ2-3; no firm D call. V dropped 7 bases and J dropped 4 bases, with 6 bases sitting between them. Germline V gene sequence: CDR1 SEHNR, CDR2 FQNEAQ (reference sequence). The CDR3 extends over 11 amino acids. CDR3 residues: CASKVADTQYF. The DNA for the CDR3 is TGTGCCAGCAAGGTGGCAGATACGCAGTATTTT.

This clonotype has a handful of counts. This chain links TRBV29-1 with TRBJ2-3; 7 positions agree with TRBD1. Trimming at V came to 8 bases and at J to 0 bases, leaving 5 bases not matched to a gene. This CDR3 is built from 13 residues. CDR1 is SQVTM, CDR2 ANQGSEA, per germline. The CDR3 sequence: CSLTGTSTDTQYF. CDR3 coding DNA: TGCAGCCTGACAGGGACGAGCACAGATACGCAGTATTTT.

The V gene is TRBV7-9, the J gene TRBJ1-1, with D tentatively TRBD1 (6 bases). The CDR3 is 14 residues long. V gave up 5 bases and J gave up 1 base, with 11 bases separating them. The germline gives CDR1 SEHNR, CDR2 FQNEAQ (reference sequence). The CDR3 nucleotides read TGTGCCAGCAGCACTACACAGGGGAACACTGAAGCTTTCTTT. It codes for CASSTTQGNTEAFF.

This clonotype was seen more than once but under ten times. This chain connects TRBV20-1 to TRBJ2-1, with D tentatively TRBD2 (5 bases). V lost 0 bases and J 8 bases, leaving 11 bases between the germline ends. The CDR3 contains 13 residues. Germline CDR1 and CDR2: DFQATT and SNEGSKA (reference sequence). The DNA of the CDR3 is TGCAGTGCTAGAGACGGGGTTCGATATGAGCAGTTCTTC. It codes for CSARDGVRYEQFF.

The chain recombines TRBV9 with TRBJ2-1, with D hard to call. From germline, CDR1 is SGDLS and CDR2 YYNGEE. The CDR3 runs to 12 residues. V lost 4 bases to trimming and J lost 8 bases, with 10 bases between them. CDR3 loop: CASSPSRHEQFF. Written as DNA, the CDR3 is TGTGCCAGCAGCCCCTCGAGGCATGAGCAGTTCTTC.

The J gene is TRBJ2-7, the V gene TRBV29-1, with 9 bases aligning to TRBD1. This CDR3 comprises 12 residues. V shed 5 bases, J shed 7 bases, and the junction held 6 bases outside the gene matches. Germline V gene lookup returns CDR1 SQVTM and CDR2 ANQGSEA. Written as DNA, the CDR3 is TGCAGCGTTAGACAGGGGGAAAGAGAGCAGTACTTC. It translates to CSVRQGEREQYF.